These 17 T cell receptor beta chains came from one sample sequenced in a study of CD8 T cells in ankylosing spondylitis. TCRdb redid the calling of the 5' RACE reads with MiXCR, one entry per CDR3 protein. The table records roughly 180,000 distinct CDR3 sequences, 10% to 15% of them present only once. The specimen sequenced was blood, either unsorted or a sorted T cell fraction (not recorded which). All receptors derive from a female donor with ankylosing spondylitis or in good health (not recorded which).

This clonotype was detected only a few times. This rearrangement joins TRBV10-3 to TRBJ2-5, with D hard to call. The CDR3 is 11 amino acids. Germline lookup yields CDR1 ENHRY and CDR2 SYGVKD. The ends were cut back, 8 bases at V and 4 bases at J, with 8 bases in the middle. CDR3: CAISKGETQYF. The CDR3 DNA reads as TGTGCCATCTCTAAGGGAGAGACCCAGTACTTC.

The J gene is TRBJ1-1, the V gene TRBV12-5; a possible D gene is TRBD1 (5 bases). With 6 bases removed from V and 2 bases from J, the gap between germline ends came to 13 bases. The CDR3 length is 14 residues. The V gene's germline CDR1 is LGHNT and CDR2 FRNRAP. The DNA for the CDR3 is TGTGCTAGTGGCCTTGGCGGGACCAACACTGAAGCTTTCTTT. Amino acids: CASGLGGTNTEAFF.

This clonotype showed up just a few times. The chain employs TRBV5-5 and TRBJ2-3, with unresolved D. V lost 2 bases to trimming and J lost 2 bases, with 12 bases between them. Germline V gene data show CDR1 as SGHKS and CDR2 as YYEKEE (reference sequence). The length of the CDR3 is 15 residues. In DNA, the CDR3 is TGTGCCAGCAGCTTCATACAGAAGATCACAGATACGCAGTATTTT. As protein: CASSFIQKITDTQYF.

This chain uses TRBV12-3 or TRBV12-4 with TRBJ2-3; 9 bases agree with TRBD2. The CDR3 has 16 residues. V gave up 5 bases and J gave up 1 base; unmatched junction bases: 7. This CDR3 is CASSAVRTSGTDTQYF. Here the CDR3 DNA reads TGTGCCAGCAGTGCCGTTAGGACTAGCGGCACAGATACGCAGTATTTT.

In its sample, this clonotype was seen many times. The chain combines TRBV6-1 with TRBJ2-5; 9 bases are shared with TRBD2. This CDR3 contains 14 residues. The V gene's germline CDR1 is MNHNS and CDR2 SASEGT. V lost 6 bases to trimming and J lost 2 bases; unmatched junction nucleotides: 4. The CDR3 loop reads CASRFGLAQETQYF. CDR3 nucleotide sequence: TGTGCCAGCAGATTCGGACTAGCGCAAGAGACCCAGTACTTC.

The table lists this clonotype with many counts. The V call is TRBV9, the J call TRBJ1-1; TRBD1 matches 9 bases. From germline, CDR1 is SGDLS and CDR2 YYNGEE. V gave up 2 bases and J gave up 4 bases; unmatched junction bases: 9. CDR3 length: 16 amino acids. The CDR3 sequence is CASSVGTGRPSTEAFF. The CDR3 region has the DNA TGTGCCAGCAGCGTGGGGACAGGGCGGCCAAGCACTGAAGCTTTCTTT.

Many counts were recorded for this clonotype. This rearrangement joins TRBV5-5 to TRBJ2-3, with 7 bases matching TRBD1. The CDR3 runs 17 residues. CDR1 is SGHKS and CDR2 is YYEKEE in the germline V gene (reference sequence). V was clipped by 0 bases and J by 0 bases; unmatched bases: 7. The CDR3 DNA reads as TGTGCCAGCAGCTTGGCCCCGGGACAGACTAGCACAGATACGCAGTATTTT. It yields the protein CASSLAPGQTSTDTQYF.

The DNA for the CDR3 is TGTGCCAGCAGCCTCAGGGGGGAGGCTGGAAACATTCAGTACTTC. Protein: CASSLRGEAGNIQYF. This chain joins TRBV9 and TRBJ2-4; tentative D call: TRBD1 (7 bases). V was cut by 4 bases and J by 6 bases, with 17 bases left in between. In germline, CDR1 is SGDLS, CDR2 YYNGEE. The CDR3 is 15 amino acids.

With respect to this clonotype: This sequence may be a read error, since a much larger clone differs from it by one base. The chain has TRBV28 and TRBJ2-1, with D possibly being TRBD2 (6 bases). Germline CDR1 reads MDHEN; CDR2 reads SYDVKM. V was cut by 3 bases and J by 6 bases, with 12 bases left in between. This CDR3 comprises 14 residues. The CDR3, as DNA: TGTGCCAGCAGTTTGGGACTCCTCTTCAATGAGCAGTTCTTC. Translated: CASSLGLLFNEQFF.

This clonotype has a handful of counts. The rearrangement uses TRBV9 and TRBJ2-5; weak D call: TRBD2 (5 bases). The germline V and J ends were trimmed by 4 bases and 7 bases, with 23 bases remaining between them. The CDR3 has 16 amino acids. Germline CDR1 SGDLS, CDR2 YYNGEE. CDR3 in amino acids: CASSPSMDLRLGTQYF. Here the CDR3 DNA reads TGTGCCAGCAGCCCGAGCATGGACTTGCGCCTGGGGACCCAGTACTTC.

Details on this clonotype: This could be a read error, since a much larger clone is one nucleotide away. Given the absence of the conserved phenylalanine or tryptophan at the CDR3 end, a read error is likely. V and J are TRBV29-1 and TRBJ2-7, with a tentative D call TRBD2 (5 bases). CDR1 and CDR2 (germline): SQVTM, ANQGSEA. The V end lost 6 bases, the J end lost 0 bases, and 12 bases lay between the germline ends. This CDR3 has 13 residues. The CDR3 region is CSVRTGNSYEQYL. Here the CDR3 DNA reads TGCAGCGTGCGGACGGGGAACTCCTACGAGCAGTACTTA.

This clonotype was detected ten times or more. This chain connects TRBV20-1 to TRBJ1-1; D not resolved. The V end was cut by 3 bases, the J end by 3 bases, with 5 bases between. The CDR3 sequence is 11 residues long. CDR1 DFQATT and CDR2 SNEGSKA come from the germline V gene (reference sequence). The CDR3 loop reads CSAREYTEAFF. In DNA form, the CDR3 reads TGCAGTGCTAGGGAGTACACTGAAGCTTTCTTT.

This clonotype occurred many times. The chain carries TRBV5-6 and TRBJ2-2, with D possibly matching TRBD2 (5 bases). Trimming left V 2 bases short and J 0 bases short, with 11 bases between. CDR3 size: 16 residues. In germline, CDR1 is SGHDT, CDR2 YYEEEE. The CDR3 bases are TGTGCCAGCAGCTTAGGACTGGGGACGAACACCGGGGAGCTGTTTTTT. This encodes CASSLGLGTNTGELFF.

This chain uses TRBV28 with TRBJ2-7, with D unclear. This CDR3 spans 17 amino acids. CDR1 MDHEN and CDR2 SYDVKM come from the germline V gene. Deletions cut 2 bases from V and 3 bases from J, with 20 bases between. The CDR3 DNA sequence: TGTGCCAGCAGTTTAACCCCTCAAGTCGACGCAAGCTACGAGCAGTACTTC. Amino acid sequence: CASSLTPQVDASYEQYF.

This clonotype was seen repeatedly, ten times or more. V gene TRBV5-6 combines with J gene TRBJ1-5; perhaps TRBD1 as D (6 bases). Looked up from germline, CDR1 is SGHDT and CDR2 is YYEEEE. V dropped 4 bases and J dropped 4 bases, with 12 bases sitting between them. The CDR3 is 14 residues long. The CDR3 bases are TGTGCCAGCAGCCGGACAGCTTCTAATCAGCCCCAGCATTTT. The encoded protein is CASSRTASNQPQHF.

The table lists this clonotype with a few counts. The chain couples TRBV5-1 to TRBJ2-1, with 7 bases aligning to TRBD1. Germline assignment: CDR1 SGHRS and CDR2 YFSETQ. This CDR3 comprises 13 residues. With 5 bases clipped from V and 9 bases from J, the junction kept 8 bases outside the gene matches. DNA for the CDR3: TGCGCCAGCAGTATCGACAGGGTGGGTGAGCAGTTCTTC. Its translation is CASSIDRVGEQFF.

This clonotype was seen many times. The chain is built from TRBV10-3 and TRBJ2-1, with D tentatively TRBD2 (5 bases). V lost 2 bases, J lost 7 bases, and 15 bases lay in between. Germline CDR1 and CDR2: ENHRY and SYGVKD. CDR3 length: 15 amino acids. The CDR3 loop is CAISEVSGGFNEQFF. The CDR3, as DNA: TGTGCCATCAGTGAGGTCAGCGGCGGGTTTAATGAGCAGTTCTTC.